These 27 T cell receptor beta chains were all obtained from the same sample, sequenced in a study of cytomegalovirus exposure and HLA in healthy donors. The study ran its PCR with 60 Vbeta and 13 Jbeta primers. Sequenced by immunoSEQ multiplex PCR; TCRdb stores in-frame clones only, minus some. The profile shows about 120,000 clones, about 80% of them singletons. The sample comprised PBMCs. The receptor source for this set is a man aged 60-69 years in good health and CMV-seropositive.

The chain is built from TRBV9 and TRBJ1-2; D might be TRBD1 (5 bases). Trimming removed 4 bases at V and 7 bases at J, with 14 bases between. This CDR3 is 13 amino acids long. Germline V lookup: CDR1 SGDLS, CDR2 YYNGEE. The CDR3 loop is CASSSGVGTGYTF. The CDR3 region has the DNA TGTGCCAGCAGCTCGGGGGTAGGGACTGGCTACACCTTC.

The J gene is TRBJ1-1, the V gene TRBV7-9; TRBD1 matches at 7 bases. This CDR3 contains 15 residues. CDR1 is SEHNR and CDR2 is FQNEAQ in the germline V gene (reference sequence). Trimming took 5 bases from V and 1 from J; bases not matched to a gene: 7. CDR3 nucleotides: TGTGCCAGCAGCGCTACAGGGGTCGGGAACACTGAAGCTTTCTTT. Protein sequence: CASSATGVGNTEAFF.

J is TRBJ1-1 and V is TRBV5-1; D remains unclear. The CDR3 extends over 15 amino acids. V was pared by 0 bases and J by 2 bases, with 11 bases between. Germline CDR1 and CDR2: SGHRS and YFSETQ. CDR3 in DNA: TGCGCCAGCAGCTTGGGGTCTCTTAGTAACACTGAAGCTTTCTTT. It specifies CASSLGSLSNTEAFF.

This chain connects TRBV4-1 to TRBJ2-5, with TRBD1 matching over 7 bases. J lost 5 bases, V lost 2 bases, and 8 bases had no gene match. The CDR3 runs 15 residues. Germline V gene lookup returns CDR1 MGHRA and CDR2 YSYEKL. In DNA, the CDR3 is TGCGCCAGCAGCCAACCAGACAGGGTAGGGGAGACCCAGTACTTC. Translating it yields CASSQPDRVGETQYF.

This clone has just a few counts. This rearrangement joins TRBV11-2 to TRBJ1-3; D unclear. Germline V gene sequence: CDR1 SGHAT, CDR2 FQNNGV. V was clipped by 1 base and J by 0 bases, with 13 bases between them. The CDR3 consists of 17 residues. The chain's CDR3 is CASSLAVAVSSGNTIYF. CDR3 nucleotides: TGTGCCAGCAGCTTAGCCGTCGCAGTCAGCTCTGGAAACACCATATATTTT.

The rearrangement uses TRBV7-9 and TRBJ1-1; D gene ambiguous. V was shortened by 1 base and J by 10 bases, with 13 bases between the two germline ends. The CDR3 runs to 13 residues. CDR1 is SEHNR, CDR2 FQNEAQ, per germline (reference sequence). This CDR3 reads CASSLVGDSPAFF. The CDR3 DNA is TGTGCCAGCAGCTTAGTGGGAGATAGCCCAGCTTTCTTT.

The chain is built from TRBV5-4 and TRBJ1-1; the D gene is possibly TRBD1 (6 bases). The CDR3 consists of 15 residues. Deletions cut 2 bases from V and 3 bases from J, with 14 bases between. CDR1 and CDR2 (germline): SGHNT, YYREEE (reference sequence). The CDR3 DNA reads as TGTGCCAGCAGCTTTGGCGGGGGGCCGGACACTGAAGCTTTCTTT. As protein: CASSFGGGPDTEAFF.

J is TRBJ1-2 and V is TRBV5-6; no clear D gene. The CDR3 is 13 amino acids. The V gene's germline CDR1 is SGHDT and CDR2 YYEEEE. V was cut by 1 base and J by 7 bases, with 11 bases left in between. This CDR3 reads CASSLQVTVGYTF. CDR3 bases: TGTGCCAGCAGCTTGCAAGTTACGGTTGGCTACACCTTC.

The chain couples TRBV7-2 to TRBJ1-2; TRBD1 matches at 8 bases. Germline CDR1 reads SGHTA; CDR2 reads FQGNSA. The CDR3 loop spans 14 amino acids. Unmatched junction bases numbered 5, after V lost 5 bases and J lost 3 bases. CDR3 DNA: TGTGCCAGCAGCAACCGGGACAGGTACTATGGCTACACCTTC. Its protein is CASSNRDRYYGYTF.

This clone occurred a few times. The chain employs TRBV7-3 and TRBJ2-5; D is possibly TRBD1 (5 bases). Per the germline V gene, CDR1 is SGHTA and CDR2 is FQGTGA. The CDR3 is 16 amino acids. Between the trimmed V and J ends, which lost 2 bases and 4 bases, there was a span of 17 bases. The chain's CDR3 is CASSLGAGLVGETQYF. The CDR3 nucleotides are TGTGCCAGCAGCTTAGGGGCAGGGTTGGTGGGAGAGACCCAGTACTTC.

This clone was detected only a few times. V is TRBV28 and J is TRBJ2-7, with 12 bases fitting TRBD1. Per the germline V gene, CDR1 is MDHEN and CDR2 is SYDVKM. The ends lost 5 bases at V and 9 bases at J; junction bases unmatched: 14. This CDR3 spans 16 amino acids. Here the CDR3 DNA reads TGTGCCAGCAGTCCGACGGGACAGGGGGCGCGATTTGGGCAGTACTTC. Protein sequence: CASSPTGQGARFGQYF.

This clone was detected only once. The chain combines TRBV4-2 with TRBJ1-2; no reliable D call. This CDR3 spans 15 amino acids. From germline, CDR1 is LGHNA and CDR2 YNFKEQ. The V and J ends lost 4 bases and 2 bases respectively, with 14 bases between them. As DNA, the CDR3 is TGTGCCAGCAGCCCCCTCTGGGAGCCCAACTATGGCTACACCTTC. Translated, it gives CASSPLWEPNYGYTF.

Only a few counts were recorded for this clone. This chain links TRBV19 with TRBJ1-2, with 7 bases fitting TRBD1. The germline CDR1 and CDR2 sequences are LNHDA and SQIVND (reference sequence). Trimming took 3 bases from V and 7 from J; bases not matched to a gene: 11. CDR3 length: 15 amino acids. CDR3 bases: TGTGCCAGTAGTATCCTCGGGACAGCTGTCTCTGGCTACACCTTC. Protein sequence: CASSILGTAVSGYTF.

The gene calls are TRBV5-4 and TRBJ1-2, with 8 bases that match TRBD1. Per the germline V gene, CDR1 is SGHNT and CDR2 is YYREEE (reference sequence). The CDR3 consists of 15 residues. The trim removed 5 bases at V and 5 bases at J, leaving 11 bases unmatched. CDR3 protein: CASSLTAQGAYGYTF. The CDR3 DNA sequence: TGTGCCAGCAGTCTCACCGCTCAGGGGGCGTATGGCTACACCTTC.

The rearrangement uses TRBV9 and TRBJ1-4; 7 nucleotides line up with TRBD1. The CDR3 sequence is 15 residues long. Germline V gene sequence: CDR1 SGDLS, CDR2 YYNGEE. V shed 3 bases, J shed 8 bases, and the junction held 10 bases outside the gene matches. In nucleotides, the CDR3 is TGTGCCAGCAGCGGCTTCAGGGGGGACAACGAAAAACTGTTTTTT. Residues: CASSGFRGDNEKLFF.

The V and J genes are TRBV6-1 and TRBJ1-2, with D possibly TRBD1 on 5 matching bases. Germline CDR1 reads MNHNS; CDR2 reads SASEGT. Trimming cost V 1 base and J 2 bases, with 8 bases left between them. The CDR3 extends over 14 amino acids. The CDR3 DNA follows: TGTGCCAGCAGTGAAGTCGGGGGGAACTATGGCTACACCTTC. It yields the protein CASSEVGGNYGYTF.

J is TRBJ2-1 and V is TRBV12-5; the match to TRBD2 covers 8 bases. V shed 1 base, J shed 0 bases, and the junction held 5 bases outside the gene matches. Germline V lookup: CDR1 LGHNT, CDR2 FRNRAP. The CDR3 loop spans 17 amino acids. Written as DNA, the CDR3 is TGTGCTAGTGGTTTGGCGACTAGCGCCACCTCCTACAATGAGCAGTTCTTC. This encodes CASGLATSATSYNEQFF.

V usage is TRBV6-1 and J usage is TRBJ2-7; 14 positions match TRBD2. The CDR3 loop spans 16 amino acids. Trimming removed 4 bases from V and 8 bases from J; junction bases left unmatched: 10. Germline values: CDR1 MNHNS, CDR2 SASEGT. In DNA form, the CDR3 reads TGTGCCAGCAGTGTAGCAAGACTAGCGGGAGGGCCGAAGCAGTACTTC. This translates into CASSVARLAGGPKQYF.

Of note for this clone: The sample has other DNA sequences that encode this CDR3 too. This rearrangement joins TRBV5-1 to TRBJ1-1, with D perhaps TRBD1 (6 bases). The V and J ends lost 0 bases and 1 base respectively, with 7 bases between them. Germline CDR1 SGHRS, CDR2 YFSETQ. This CDR3 has 14 amino acids. In DNA, the CDR3 is TGCGCCAGCAGCTTGGAAGGGGGGAACACTGAAGCTTTCTTT. Its translation is CASSLEGGNTEAFF. The full variable domain, with the rest looked up from reference TRBV5-1 and TRBJ1-1, is KAGVTQTPRYLIKTRGQQVTLSCSPISGHRSVSWYQQTPGQGLQFLFEYFSETQRNKGNFPGRFSGRQFSNSRSEMNVSTLELGDSALYLCASSLEGGNTEAFFGQGTRLTVV.

This clone was observed a handful of times. V usage is TRBV4-2 and J usage is TRBJ2-7, with 8 bases matching TRBD1. The CDR3 has 16 residues. Trimming at V came to 2 bases and at J to 3 bases, leaving 9 bases not matched to a gene. The germline V gene encodes CDR1 LGHNA and CDR2 YNFKEQ. CDR3 nucleotides: TGTGCCAGCAGCCAACCCCGGACAGGGTTGATCTACGAGCAGTACTTC. Amino acids: CASSQPRTGLIYEQYF.

The chain uses TRBV10-1 and TRBJ2-5; D perhaps matches TRBD1 (5 bases). Trimming took off 5 bases at V and 4 bases at J, with 8 bases between the two ends. The CDR3 loop spans 12 amino acids. Germline CDR1 reads WNHNN; CDR2 reads SYGVQD (reference sequence). CDR3 in amino acids: CASSQGPETQYF. The DNA for the CDR3 is TGCGCCAGCAGTCAGGGTCCAGAGACCCAGTACTTC.

The chain uses TRBV19 and TRBJ2-7; 12 nucleotides agree with TRBD1. CDR3 length: 14 residues. Germline V gene data show CDR1 as LNHDA and CDR2 as SQIVND (reference sequence). Unmatched junction bases numbered 7, after V lost 6 bases and J lost 7 bases. CDR3 loop: CASSSRDRGREQYF. DNA for the CDR3: TGTGCCAGTAGCTCCCGGGACAGGGGGCGTGAGCAGTACTTC.

This rearrangement joins TRBV5-6 to TRBJ2-1, with 9 bases lining up with TRBD2. V was clipped by 1 base and J by 10 bases; unmatched bases: 6. The CDR3 loop spans 14 amino acids. CDR1 is SGHDT, CDR2 YYEEEE, per germline. The CDR3 loop is CASSLRAGGREQFF. In DNA, the CDR3 is TGTGCCAGCAGCTTGCGGGCGGGGGGGCGCGAGCAGTTCTTC.

The rearrangement uses TRBV6-5 and TRBJ1-1; 9 bases match TRBD1. Per germline, CDR1 MNHEY and CDR2 SVGAGI. This CDR3 spans 14 amino acids. Trimming at V came to 7 bases and at J to 6 bases, leaving 9 bases not matched to a gene. CDR3 residues: CASIGTGRYAEAFF. CDR3 sequence (DNA): TGTGCCAGCATCGGGACAGGGAGGTACGCTGAAGCTTTCTTT.

The chain joins TRBV5-1 to TRBJ2-7, with 9 positions matching TRBD1. The CDR3 is made up of 15 amino acids. The germline V gene encodes CDR1 SGHRS and CDR2 YFSETQ. Trimming at V came to 3 bases and at J to 4 bases, leaving 8 bases not matched to a gene. CDR3 nucleotide sequence: TGCGCCAGCAGCTACCCGGGACAGGGCGTATACGAGCAGTACTTC. Its translation: CASSYPGQGVYEQYF.

This chain links TRBV27 with TRBJ2-4; D is undetermined. CDR1 MNHEY and CDR2 SMNVEV come from the germline V gene (reference sequence). V lost 2 bases to trimming and J lost 3 bases, with 11 bases between them. The CDR3 length is 15 residues. The CDR3 nucleotides read TGTGCCAGCAGTTTAAGCTCCGTTCTCAAAAACATTCAGTACTTC. Translated: CASSLSSVLKNIQYF.

V usage is TRBV9 and J usage is TRBJ2-2, with 7 bases lining up with TRBD2. The germline gives CDR1 SGDLS, CDR2 YYNGEE. The ends lost 0 bases at V and 4 bases at J; junction bases unmatched: 9. This CDR3 spans 17 amino acids. CDR3 residues: CASSVGGSGTSTGELFF. For the CDR3, the DNA is TGTGCCAGCAGCGTAGGGGGCAGCGGGACCTCCACCGGGGAGCTGTTTTTT. The entire variable domain, with the rest obtained from reference TRBV9 and TRBJ2-2, is as follows: DSGVTQTPKHLITATGQRVTLRCSPRSGDLSVYWYQQSLDQGLQFLIQYYNGEERAKGNILERFSAQQFPDLHSELNLSSLELGDSALYFCASSVGGSGTSTGELFFGEGSRLTVL.